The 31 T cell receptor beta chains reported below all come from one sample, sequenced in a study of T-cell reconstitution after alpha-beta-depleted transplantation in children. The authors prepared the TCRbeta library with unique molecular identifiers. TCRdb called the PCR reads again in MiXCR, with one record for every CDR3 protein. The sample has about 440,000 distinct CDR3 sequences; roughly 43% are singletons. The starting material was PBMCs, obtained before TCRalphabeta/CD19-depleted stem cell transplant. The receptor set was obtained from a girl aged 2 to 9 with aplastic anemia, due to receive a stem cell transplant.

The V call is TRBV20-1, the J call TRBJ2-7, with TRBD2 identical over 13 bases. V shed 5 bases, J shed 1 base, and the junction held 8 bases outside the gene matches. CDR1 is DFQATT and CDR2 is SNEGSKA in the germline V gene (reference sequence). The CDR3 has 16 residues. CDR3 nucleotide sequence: TGCAGTGCTTCCTACTCGGGACTAGCGGGGTCCTACGAGCAGTACTTC. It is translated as CSASYSGLAGSYEQYF.

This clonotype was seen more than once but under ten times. CDR3 in amino acids: CSGSGGTDTQYF. CDR3 sequence (DNA): TGCAGTGGCAGCGGGGGGACAGATACGCAGTATTTT. The chain is built from TRBV20-1 and TRBJ2-3, with TRBD2 matching 9 bases. The CDR3 is 12 amino acids. The junction had 2 bases not matched to a gene; V was cut back by 7 bases and J by 3 bases. The germline gives CDR1 DFQATT, CDR2 SNEGSKA (reference sequence).

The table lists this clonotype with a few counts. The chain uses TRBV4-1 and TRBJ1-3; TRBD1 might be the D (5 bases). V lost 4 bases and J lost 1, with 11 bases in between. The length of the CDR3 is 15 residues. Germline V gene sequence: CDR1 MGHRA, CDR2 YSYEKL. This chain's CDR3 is CASSPIWGSGNTIYF. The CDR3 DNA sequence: TGCGCCAGCAGCCCTATTTGGGGGTCTGGAAACACCATATATTTT.

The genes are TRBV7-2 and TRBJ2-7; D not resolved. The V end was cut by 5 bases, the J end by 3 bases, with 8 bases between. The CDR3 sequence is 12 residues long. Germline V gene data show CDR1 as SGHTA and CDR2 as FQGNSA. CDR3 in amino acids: CASSHPHYEQYF. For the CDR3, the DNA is TGTGCCAGCAGCCACCCGCACTACGAGCAGTACTTC.

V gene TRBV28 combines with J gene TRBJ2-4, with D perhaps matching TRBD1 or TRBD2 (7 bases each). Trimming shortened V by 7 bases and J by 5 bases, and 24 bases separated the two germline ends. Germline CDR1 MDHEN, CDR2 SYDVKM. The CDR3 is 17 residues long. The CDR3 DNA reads TGTGCCAGCAAGGGGGCTAGCGGCCTTCCTAGAGAAAACATTCAGTACTTC. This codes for CASKGASGLPRENIQYF.

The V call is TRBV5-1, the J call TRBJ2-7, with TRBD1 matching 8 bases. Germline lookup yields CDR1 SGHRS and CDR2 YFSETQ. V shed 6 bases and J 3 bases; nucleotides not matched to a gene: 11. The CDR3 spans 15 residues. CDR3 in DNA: TGCGCCAGCAACCCCGACAGGGGAGTCGTCTACGAGCAGTACTTC. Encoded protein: CASNPDRGVVYEQYF. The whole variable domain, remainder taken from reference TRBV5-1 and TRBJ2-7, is KAGVTQTPRYLIKTRGQQVTLSCSPISGHRSVSWYQQTPGQGLQFLFEYFSETQRNKGNFPGRFSGRQFSNSRSEMNVSTLELGDSALYLCASNPDRGVVYEQYFGPGTRLTVT.

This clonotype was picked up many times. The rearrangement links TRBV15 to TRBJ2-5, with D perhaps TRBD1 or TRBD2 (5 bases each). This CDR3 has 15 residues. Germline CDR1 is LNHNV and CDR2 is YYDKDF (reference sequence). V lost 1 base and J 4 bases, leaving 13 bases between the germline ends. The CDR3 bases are TGTGCCACCAGCAGAGGGCAGGGTGAGGGAGAGACCCAGTACTTC. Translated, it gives CATSRGQGEGETQYF.

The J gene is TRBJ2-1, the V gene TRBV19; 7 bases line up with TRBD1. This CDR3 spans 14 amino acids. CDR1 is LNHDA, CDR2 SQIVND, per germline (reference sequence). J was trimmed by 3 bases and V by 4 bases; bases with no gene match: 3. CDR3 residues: CASSTRTGYNEQFF. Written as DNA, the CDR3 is TGTGCCAGTAGTACGAGGACAGGCTACAATGAGCAGTTCTTC.

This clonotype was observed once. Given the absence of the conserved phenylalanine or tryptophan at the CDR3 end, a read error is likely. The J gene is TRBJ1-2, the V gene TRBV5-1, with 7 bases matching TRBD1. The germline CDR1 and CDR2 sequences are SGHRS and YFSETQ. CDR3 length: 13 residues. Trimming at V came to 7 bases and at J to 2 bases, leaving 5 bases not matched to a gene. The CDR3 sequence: CASLEQGNYGYTY. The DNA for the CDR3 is TGCGCCAGCTTGGAACAGGGGAACTATGGCTACACCTAC.

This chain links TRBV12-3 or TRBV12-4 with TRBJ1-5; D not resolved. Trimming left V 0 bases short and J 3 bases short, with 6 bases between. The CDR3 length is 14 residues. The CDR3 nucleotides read TGTGCCAGCAGTTTAGCGGTTTTCAATCAGCCCCAGCATTTT. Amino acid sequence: CASSLAVFNQPQHF.

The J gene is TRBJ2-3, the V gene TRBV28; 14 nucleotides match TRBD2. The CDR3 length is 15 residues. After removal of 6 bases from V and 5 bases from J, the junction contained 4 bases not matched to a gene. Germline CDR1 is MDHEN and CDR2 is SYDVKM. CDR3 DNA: TGTGCCAGCAGCGCGGGACTAGCGGGGGAAGATACGCAGTATTTT. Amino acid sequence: CASSAGLAGEDTQYF. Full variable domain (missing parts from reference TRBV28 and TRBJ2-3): DVKVTQSSRYLVKRTGEKVFLECVQDMDHENMFWYRQDPGLGLRLIYFSYDVKMKEKGDIPEGYSVSREKKERFSLILESASTNQTSMYLCASSAGLAGEDTQYFGPGTRLTVL.

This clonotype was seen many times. Written as DNA, the CDR3 is TGCGCCAGCAGCTTAGGCCCCCAGGGAGGAGAAGAGACCCAGTACTTC. It codes for CASSLGPQGGEETQYF. The chain carries TRBV5-1 and TRBJ2-5; weak D call: TRBD2 (6 bases). From germline, CDR1 is SGHRS and CDR2 YFSETQ. There are 16 residues in the CDR3. Trimming removed 2 bases at V and 3 bases at J, with 17 bases between.

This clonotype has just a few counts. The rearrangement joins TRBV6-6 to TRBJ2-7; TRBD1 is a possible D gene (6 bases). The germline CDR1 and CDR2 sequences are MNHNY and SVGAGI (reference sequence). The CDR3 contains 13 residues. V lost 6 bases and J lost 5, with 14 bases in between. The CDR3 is CASSEGERNEQYF. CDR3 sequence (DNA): TGTGCCAGCAGCGAGGGGGAACGGAACGAGCAGTACTTC.

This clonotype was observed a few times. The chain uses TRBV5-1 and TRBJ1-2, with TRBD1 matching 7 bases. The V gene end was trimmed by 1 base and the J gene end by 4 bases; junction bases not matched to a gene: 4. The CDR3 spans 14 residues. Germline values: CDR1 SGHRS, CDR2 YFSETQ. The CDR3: CASSLTGVLYGYTF. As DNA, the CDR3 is TGCGCCAGCAGCTTGACAGGGGTCCTCTATGGCTACACCTTC.

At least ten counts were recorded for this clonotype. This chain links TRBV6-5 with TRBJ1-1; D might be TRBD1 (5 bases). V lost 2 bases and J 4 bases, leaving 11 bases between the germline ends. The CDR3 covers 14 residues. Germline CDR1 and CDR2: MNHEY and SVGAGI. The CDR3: CASSYGTIGTEAFF. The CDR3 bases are TGTGCCAGCAGTTACGGGACGATTGGCACTGAAGCTTTCTTT.

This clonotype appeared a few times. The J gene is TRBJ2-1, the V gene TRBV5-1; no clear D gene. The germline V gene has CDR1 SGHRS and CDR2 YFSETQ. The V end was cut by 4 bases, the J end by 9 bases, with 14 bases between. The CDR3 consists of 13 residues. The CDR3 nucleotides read TGCGCCAGCAGCCTAGTGCCAGCTGGTGAGCAGTTCTTC. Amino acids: CASSLVPAGEQFF.

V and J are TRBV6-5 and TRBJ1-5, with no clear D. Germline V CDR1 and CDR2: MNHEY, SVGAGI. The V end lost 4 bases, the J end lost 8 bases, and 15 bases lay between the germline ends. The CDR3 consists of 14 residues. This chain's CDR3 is CASSLRLWIEPQHF. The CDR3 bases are TGTGCCAGCAGTTTGAGACTGTGGATCGAGCCCCAGCATTTT.

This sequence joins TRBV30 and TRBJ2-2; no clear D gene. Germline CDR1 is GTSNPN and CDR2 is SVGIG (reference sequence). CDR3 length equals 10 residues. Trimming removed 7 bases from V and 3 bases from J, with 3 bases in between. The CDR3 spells CALDTGELFF. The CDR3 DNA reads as TGTGCCTTGGACACCGGGGAGCTGTTTTTT. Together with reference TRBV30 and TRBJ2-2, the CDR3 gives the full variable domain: SQTIHQWPATLVQPVGSPLSLECTVEGTSNPNLYWYRQAAGRGLQLLFYSVGIGQISSEVPQNLSASRPQDRQFILSSKKLLLSDSGFYLCALDTGELFFGEGSRLTVL.

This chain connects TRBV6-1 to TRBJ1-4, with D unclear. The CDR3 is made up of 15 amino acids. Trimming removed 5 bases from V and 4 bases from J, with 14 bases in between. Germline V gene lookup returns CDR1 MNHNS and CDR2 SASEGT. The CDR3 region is CASSPLIGSNEKLFF. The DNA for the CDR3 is TGTGCCAGCAGTCCCCTAATCGGGAGTAATGAAAAACTGTTTTTT.

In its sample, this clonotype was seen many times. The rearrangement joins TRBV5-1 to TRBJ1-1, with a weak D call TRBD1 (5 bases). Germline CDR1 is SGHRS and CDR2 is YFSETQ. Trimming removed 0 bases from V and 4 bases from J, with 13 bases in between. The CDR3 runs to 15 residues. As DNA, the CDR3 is TGCGCCAGCAGCTTGGACACGGGGACGGGCACTGAAGCTTTCTTT. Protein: CASSLDTGTGTEAFF.

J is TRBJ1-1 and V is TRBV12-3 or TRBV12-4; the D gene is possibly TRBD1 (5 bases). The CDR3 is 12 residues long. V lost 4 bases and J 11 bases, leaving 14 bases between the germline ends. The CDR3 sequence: CASSWGGREAFF. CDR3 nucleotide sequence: TGTGCCAGCAGTTGGGGGGGACGGGAGGCTTTCTTT.

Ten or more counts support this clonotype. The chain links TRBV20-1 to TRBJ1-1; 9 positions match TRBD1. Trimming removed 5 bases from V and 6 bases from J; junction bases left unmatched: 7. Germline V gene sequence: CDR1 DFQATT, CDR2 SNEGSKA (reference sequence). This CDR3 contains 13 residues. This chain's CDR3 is CSAQQGARSEAFF. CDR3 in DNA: TGCAGTGCTCAACAGGGGGCGAGGTCTGAAGCTTTCTTT.

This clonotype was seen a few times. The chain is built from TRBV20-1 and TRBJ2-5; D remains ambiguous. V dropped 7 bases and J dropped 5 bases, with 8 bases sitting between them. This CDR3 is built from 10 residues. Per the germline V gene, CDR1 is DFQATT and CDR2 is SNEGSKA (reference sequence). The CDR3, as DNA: TGCAGTGGGCGAGTTGAGACCCAGTACTTC. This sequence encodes CSGRVETQYF.

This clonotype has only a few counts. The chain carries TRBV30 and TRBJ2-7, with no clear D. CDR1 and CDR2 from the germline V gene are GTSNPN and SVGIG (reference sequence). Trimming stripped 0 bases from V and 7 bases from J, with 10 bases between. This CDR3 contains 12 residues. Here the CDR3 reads CAWSVLAEEQYF. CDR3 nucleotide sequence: TGTGCCTGGAGTGTACTCGCGGAGGAGCAGTACTTC.

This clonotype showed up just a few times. CDR3 loop: CASSYRRDHEQYF. The CDR3 bases are TGTGCCAGCAGTTACCGCAGGGATCACGAGCAGTACTTC. The chain uses TRBV6-5 and TRBJ2-7; TRBD1 is a possible D gene (5 bases). Germline V lookup: CDR1 MNHEY, CDR2 SVGAGI. The length of the CDR3 is 13 residues. V lost 2 bases to trimming and J lost 5 bases, with 10 bases between them.

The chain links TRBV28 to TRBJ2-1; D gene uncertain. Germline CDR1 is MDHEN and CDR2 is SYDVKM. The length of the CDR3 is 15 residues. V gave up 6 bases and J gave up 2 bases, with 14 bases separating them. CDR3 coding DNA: TGTGCCAGCAGGACCCTGGACGGAACCTACAATGAGCAGTTCTTC. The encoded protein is CASRTLDGTYNEQFF.

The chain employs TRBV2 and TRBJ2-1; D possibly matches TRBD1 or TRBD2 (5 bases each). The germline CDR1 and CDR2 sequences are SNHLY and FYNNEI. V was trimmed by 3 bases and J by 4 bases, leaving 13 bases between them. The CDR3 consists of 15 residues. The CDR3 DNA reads TGTGCCAGCAGTGATCTGGGTGGGGGTTACAATGAGCAGTTCTTC. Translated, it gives CASSDLGGGYNEQFF.

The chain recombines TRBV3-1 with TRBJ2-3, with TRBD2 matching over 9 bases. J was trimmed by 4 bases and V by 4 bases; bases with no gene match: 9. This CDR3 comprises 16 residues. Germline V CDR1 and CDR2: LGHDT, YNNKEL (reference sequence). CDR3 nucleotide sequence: TGTGCCAGCAGCCTTATCCATCGCGGGAGGGCAGATACGCAGTATTTT. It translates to CASSLIHRGRADTQYF.

DNA for the CDR3: TGTGCCAGCAGCCCCCGGACTAGGGGGACCACCGGGGAGCTGTTTTTT. Its protein is CASSPRTRGTTGELFF. The rearrangement joins TRBV7-9 to TRBJ2-2, with D maybe TRBD2 (7 bases). Germline values: CDR1 SEHNR, CDR2 FQNEAQ (reference sequence). V was clipped by 5 bases and J by 4 bases, with 17 bases between them. The CDR3 is 16 residues long.

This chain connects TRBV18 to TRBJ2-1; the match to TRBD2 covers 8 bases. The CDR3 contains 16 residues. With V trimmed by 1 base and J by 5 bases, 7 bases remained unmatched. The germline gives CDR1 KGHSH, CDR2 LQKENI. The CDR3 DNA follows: TGTGCCAGCTCACCACGGAGCGGGAGCCCCAACAATGAGCAGTTCTTC. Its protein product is CASSPRSGSPNNEQFF.

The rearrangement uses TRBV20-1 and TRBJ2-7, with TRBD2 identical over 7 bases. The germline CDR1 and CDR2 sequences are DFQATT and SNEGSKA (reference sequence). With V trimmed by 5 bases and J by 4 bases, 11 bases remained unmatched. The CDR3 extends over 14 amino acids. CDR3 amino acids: CSAAQPSGQYEQYF. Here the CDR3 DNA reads TGCAGTGCTGCCCAGCCTAGCGGACAATACGAGCAGTACTTC.